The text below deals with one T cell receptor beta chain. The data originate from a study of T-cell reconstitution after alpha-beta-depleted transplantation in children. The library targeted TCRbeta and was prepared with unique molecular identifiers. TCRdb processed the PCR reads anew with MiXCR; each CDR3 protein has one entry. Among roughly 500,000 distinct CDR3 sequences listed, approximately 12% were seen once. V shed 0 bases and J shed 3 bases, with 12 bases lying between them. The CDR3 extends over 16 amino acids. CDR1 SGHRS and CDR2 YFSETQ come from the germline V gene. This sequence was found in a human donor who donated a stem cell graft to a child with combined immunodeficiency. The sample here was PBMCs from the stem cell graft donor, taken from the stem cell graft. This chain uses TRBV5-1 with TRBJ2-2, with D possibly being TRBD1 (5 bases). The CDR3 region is CASSLVQGSDTGELFF. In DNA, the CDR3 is TGCGCCAGCAGCTTGGTTCAGGGCAGTGACACCGGGGAGCTGTTTTTT.